This T cell receptor beta chain comes out of a study of tumor-infiltrating lymphocytes in primary liver carcinoma. About this clonotype itself: Its antigen is currently unknown.

The authors made TCR beta cDNA from about 500 ng total RNA with a constant-region primer. TCR beta libraries came from three nested multiplex PCR rounds using slightly modified ARM-PCR. In the first two PCR rounds, TRBV1-TRBV30 forward primers were paired with a C-beta reverse primer, and each round lasted roughly 9 cycles. In TCRdb, the multiplex PCR reads were re-called with MiXCR into one record per CDR3 protein. The sample holds roughly 100,000 distinct CDR3 sequences, around 83% seen once. V lost 5 bases to trimming and J lost 4 bases, with 13 bases between them. CDR3 length: 14 amino acids. Co-extraction of RNA and DNA was performed on roughly 17-32 mg of unsorted bulk tissue. Surgeons treated the primary liver carcinoma of the patients by surgical resection. Whole-study results and caveats: The top-250-clone fraction was significantly higher in tumors than in blood (p = 0.039).

The chain uses TRBV12-3 or TRBV12-4 and TRBJ2-3; a possible D gene is TRBD2 (6 bases). The source is a middle-aged man with primary liver carcinoma and hepatitis B virus infection. Sequencing used liver tumor tissue from sampling region 3. Subset indicated: tumor region T3, left-lateral pole. The CDR3 DNA sequence: TGTGCCAGCAGTCTCGGGAGTAGGCCAGATACGCAGTATTTT. Its translation: CASSLGSRPDTQYF.